This section outlines one T cell receptor (beta chain) sequence together with its context. Its antigen is unknown. Profiling relied on immunoSEQ multiplex PCR, and the TCRdb table lists in-frame clones only, not all of them. The sample carries over 85,000 clones, around 90% recorded once. In germline, CDR1 is LNHDA, CDR2 SQIVND (reference sequence). This CDR3 spans 11 amino acids. The V and J ends lost 8 bases and 0 bases respectively, with 3 bases between them. Drawing of blood for sampling happened at baseline, at cycle 4 day 1, and at cycle 7 day 1. These data originate in a study of OX40 agonist ivuxolimab in advanced cancers. Across the study: Treatment of patients was with ivuxolimab, an agonistic anti-OX40 (CD134) antibody. Broader study findings: Not determined was the antigen specificity of the expanded peripheral T cells.

This chain uses TRBV19 with TRBJ2-3, with D uncertain. The clonotype comes from an adult with an advanced solid tumor such as melanoma, head and neck, liver or kidney cancer. The material was CD4+ or CD8+ T cells sorted from blood, obtained in a trial of the OX40 agonist ivuxolimab. The CDR3 loop reads CASLSTDTQYF. Here the CDR3 DNA reads TGTGCCAGTCTTAGCACAGATACGCAGTATTTT.